This TCR beta chain was profiled in a study of Ad26.COV2.S vaccination and SARS-CoV-2 variants. Broader study findings: It is possible that the TCR breadth and depth analyses underestimated the total T cell responses. The authors reported substantial breadth in spike-specific CD8+ and CD4+ T cell responses after vaccination.

Details on this clone: Its matching antigen is unknown. Distinct nucleotide sequences in the sample also encode this CDR3.

Sequencing was performed with immunoSEQ multiplex PCR; in TCRdb, only in-frame clones are kept and a portion is missing. The sample consists of just over 350,000 clones, about 92% of them appearing once. Material: peripheral blood, obtained after recovery from COVID-19. The receptor's source is a human donor who had recovered from COVID-19.

The CDR3 loop is CASSTGYGYTF. Here the CDR3 DNA reads TGTGCCAGCAGTACAGGTTATGGCTACACCTTC. The chain carries TRBV27 and TRBJ1-2; possibly TRBD1 for D (5 bases). V was clipped by 5 bases and J by 5 bases, with 6 bases between them. This CDR3 comprises 11 residues. CDR1 MNHEY and CDR2 SMNVEV come from the germline V gene (reference sequence).